Here is one T cell receptor (beta chain) with its context. The time point: pre-sensitization, week 0. Described treatment: therapeutic diphenylcyclopropenone sensitization with weekly scalp DPC. The data were taken from a study of human T cells and chemical hapten exposure. As handled by the study authors: Sampled TCR counts reached a median of approximately 93,000 per sample, with values ranging from roughly 23,224 to 690,600. TCRdb redid the calling of the RACE reads with MiXCR, one entry per CDR3 protein. TCRdb, rather than the study authors, made the V and J calls. The sample includes more than 150,000 distinct CDR3 sequences, around 30% of them seen just once. This CDR3 has 13 amino acids. The V gene's germline CDR1 is MNHNS and CDR2 SASEGT. Between the trimmed V and J ends, which lost 2 bases and 6 bases, there was a span of 11 bases.

The specimen comprised whole blood, sampled in connection with sensitization to the hapten diphenylcyclopropenone (DPC). The sequence was obtained from a woman aged 30 to 39 with alopecia areata. Some clones in this sample may be carry-over from other donors' samples. The rearrangement links TRBV6-1 to TRBJ2-7; D is uncertain. The CDR3 spells CASSEQRNSEQYF. CDR3 bases: TGTGCCAGCAGTGAACAACGGAATAGCGAGCAGTACTTC.